This is a list of T cell receptor beta chains from one sample in a study of tumor and adjacent non-tumor tissue in lung cancer. TCRdb independently ran MiXCR on the multiplex PCR reads; one entry per CDR3 protein. This repertoire shows tens of thousands of distinct CDR3 sequences, around two thirds found once; its top ten account for roughly 25%. The specimen was distant non-tumor lung tissue. These receptors were collected from a woman in her sixties with non-small cell lung cancer. CDR3s include the opening cysteine and the closing phenylalanine or tryptophan. Fields, in order: clone size, D gene, J gene, V gene, CDR3 protein, CDR3 DNA. A D gene is named only where the DNA matches it firmly. Not all rows give a size; the values are once, few, many and, for expanded clones, a class.

>NA|NA|TRBJ2-2|TRBV4-1
CASSQDVRETGELFF
TGCGCCAGCAGCCAAGATGTCAGGGAAACCGGGGAGTTGTTTTTT
>NA|NA|TRBJ2-6|TRBV4-3
CASSQDVAGAAGVNVQTF
TGCGCCAGCAGCCAAGATGTGGCAGGGGCAGCTGGGGTCAACGTCCAGACTTTC
>NA|TRBD2|TRBJ2-1|TRBV10-3
CAIGTSETHYDEQFF
TGTGCCATCGGGACTAGCGAGACCCACTACGATGAGCAGTTCTTC
>many|NA|TRBJ2-5|TRBV7-7
CASSPSSETQYF
TGTGCTAGCAGCCCTTCCTCAGAGACCCAGTACTTC
>NA|NA|TRBJ1-6|TRBV11-3
CTTSLEDRYNSPLRF
TGTACCACCAGCTTAGAGGACAGATATAATTCACCCCTCCGCTTT
>NA|NA|TRBJ2-6|TRBV29-1
CSAMSSGASILTF
TGCAGCGCCATGAGCTCTGGGGCCAGCATCCTGACTTTC
>NA|NA|TRBJ2-2|TRBV29-1
CIVPYPGGDLFF
TGCATCGTTCCGTACCCAGGGGGGGATCTGTTTTTT
>NA|NA|TRBJ2-7|TRBV7-8
CASSLGVTGVSHEQHF
TGTGCCAGCAGCTTAGGGGTAACGGGAGTAAGTCACGAGCAGCACTTC
>NA|NA|TRBJ2-2|TRBV6-6
CASSRSNTGELFF
TGTGCCAGCAGCAGGAGTAACACCGGGGAGCTGTTTTTT
>few|NA|TRBJ1-6|TRBV19
CASSISGSSPLHF
TGTGCCAGTAGTATCTCTGGAAGCTCACCCCTCCACTTT
>few|NA|TRBJ2-1|TRBV7-2
CASSLERVVHEQFF
TGTGCCAGCAGCTTAGAGCGGGTGGTGCATGAGCAGTTCTTC
>NA|TRBD1|TRBJ2-1|TRBV7-2
CASSSAGTGLVQFF
TGTGCCAGCAGCTCAGCCGGGACAGGGCTTGTGCAGTTCTTC
>NA|NA|TRBJ2-7|TRBV12-3/TRBV12-4
CASKIHGYSYVQYF
TGTGCCAGCAAAATACATGGGTACTCCTACGTGCAGTACTTC
>NA|NA|TRBJ2-6|TRBV4-2
CASSQTTGRAFSGANVLSF
TGTGCCAGCAGCCAAACTACCGGGAGAGCTTTTTCTGGGGCCAACGTCCTGAGTTTC
>many|TRBD2|TRBJ2-3|TRBV12-3/TRBV12-4
CASRSGRGGPFTDTQYF
TGTGCCAGCAGGTCTGGGCGGGGGGGCCCTTTCACAGATACGCAGTATTTT
>NA|NA|TRBJ2-7|TRBV12-3/TRBV12-4
CVSKIHGYSYEQYF
TGTGTCAGCAAAATACATGGGTACTCCTACGAACAGTACTTC
>once|TRBD2|TRBJ2-7|TRBV10-3
CAFSESSKAGGCEQYF
TGTGCCTTCAGTGAGTCCAGTAAAGCGGGAGGCTGCGAGCAGTACTTC
>many|NA|TRBJ1-5|TRBV20-1
CSASREQGTNQPQHF
TGCAGTGCTAGTAGGGAGCAGGGCACCAATCAGCCCCAGCATTTT
>NA|NA|TRBJ1-6|TRBV12-3/TRBV12-4
CASSLRHENSPPQF
TGTGCCAGCAGTTTGCGGCATGAGAATTCACCCCCCCAATTT
>NA|NA|TRBJ2-4|TRBV6-5
CASRPSRGMDRNIQYF
TGTGCCAGCAGACCGAGCCGGGGCATGGATCGGAACATTCAGTACTTC